The source of this T cell receptor (beta chain) is a study of shared clonotypes between healthy human individuals. CDR1 and CDR2 (germline): SGHRS, YFSETQ. There are 15 residues in the CDR3. Losses at the gene ends were 5 bases for V and 2 bases for J; bases not matched to a gene: 9. CD45RO negativity and positive selection for CCR7 defined naive CD8 cells, a population that excluded terminally differentiated effector memory CD45RA+ cells. Points from the study as a whole: Sorted-subset sequencing, rarefaction showed, was incomplete despite large depth. In general, naive subsets displayed greater estimated richness than memory subsets did. Clonotypes which were not shared had lower generation probabilities than clonotypes that all four donors shared.

Libraries were prepared by immunoSEQ multiplex PCR; TCRdb keeps only in-frame clonotypes and omits some of them. The sample comprises roughly 1,800,000 clones, roughly 95% of which are singletons, and 1.2% rests with the top ten. With regard to this clone: Its antigen is currently unknown.

Sequences were obtained from naive CD8+ T cells sorted from blood. The chain employs TRBV5-1 and TRBJ2-5; 7 positions match TRBD1. This receptor was obtained from a man aged 18 to 35 in good health. CDR3 region: CASRWMGQPQETQYF. CDR3 coding DNA: TGCGCCAGCAGGTGGATGGGACAGCCACAAGAGACCCAGTACTTC.